Listed here are 21 T cell receptor beta chains from one sample, sequenced in a study of glioma-infiltrating T cells after dendritic cell vaccination. Only in-frame clones appear in the TCRdb table, and some are missing; sequencing was by immunoSEQ multiplex PCR. The sample contains 85,000 to 95,000 clones, approximately 84% of which appear only once. Sequenced here: blood, sampled before dendritic cell vaccination. These TCRs come from a human donor with glioblastoma.

The chain has TRBV21-1 and TRBJ1-5; TRBD1, the table's D call, lacks a check against the DNA. TRBV21-1 is a pseudogene segment. CDR3 size: 15 residues. The DNA for the CDR3 is TGTGCCAGCAGCGCCCGACAGGCGGTACGTCAGCCCCAGCATTTT. As protein: CASSARQAVRQPQHF.

V and J are TRBV2 and TRBJ2-4; tentatively, D is TRBD1 (7 bases). Germline CDR1 SNHLY, CDR2 FYNNEI. Trimming pared 9 bases from V and 0 bases from J, leaving 27 bases between. The CDR3 runs to 19 residues. CDR3 in amino acids: CASKPPGSTGRLAKNIQYF. The CDR3, as DNA: TGTGCCAGTAAGCCGCCCGGGTCGACAGGGAGGTTAGCCAAAAACATTCAGTACTTC. Using reference TRBV2 and TRBJ2-4 for the parts outside the CDR3, the full variable domain is EPEVTQTPSHQVTQMGQEVILRCVPISNHLYFYWYRQILGQKVEFLVSFYNNEISEKSEIFDDQFSVERPDGSNFTLKIRSTKLEDSAMYFCASKPPGSTGRLAKNIQYFGAGTRLSVL.

The count of this clone is one. The V call is TRBV11-3, the J call TRBJ2-1, with 7 positions matching TRBD1. This CDR3 region has 16 residues. Germline V lookup: CDR1 SGHNT, CDR2 YENEEA. Trimming cost V 2 bases and J 1 base; bases outside gene matches: 5. CDR3 sequence reads: CASSLMAGGSYNEQFF. DNA of the CDR3: TGTGCCAGCAGCTTAATGGCAGGGGGTTCCTACAATGAGCAGTTCTTC. The full variable domain, its missing parts supplied by reference TRBV11-3 and TRBJ2-1, is EAGVVQSPRYKIIEKKQPVAFWCNPISGHNTLYWYLQNLGQGPELLIRYENEEAVDDSQLPKDRFSAERLKGVDSTLKIQPAELGDSAVYLCASSLMAGGSYNEQFFGPGTRLTVL.

This chain joins TRBV5-4 and TRBJ2-1, with 8 positions matching TRBD1. The V gene's germline CDR1 is SGHNT and CDR2 YYREEE (reference sequence). The CDR3 contains 15 residues. V shed 2 bases, J shed 3 bases, and the junction held 4 bases outside the gene matches. The CDR3 DNA reads as TGTGCCAGCAGCTTTGACAGGGGAGTCTACAATGAGCAGTTCTTC. The encoded protein is CASSFDRGVYNEQFF. Filled out from reference TRBV5-4 and TRBJ2-1, the complete variable domain reads ETGVTQSPTHLIKTRGQQVTLRCSSQSGHNTVSWYQQALGQGPQFIFQYYREEENGRGNFPPRFSGLQFPNYSSELNVNALELDDSALYLCASSFDRGVYNEQFFGPGTRLTVL.

V gene TRBV6-5 combines with J gene TRBJ2-7; D possibly corresponds to TRBD1 (5 bases). With 10 bases removed from V and 2 bases from J, the gap between germline ends came to 15 bases. The CDR3 runs 13 residues. Germline V lookup: CDR1 MNHEY, CDR2 SVGAGI. DNA of the CDR3: TGTGCCACCCGAGAGGCAGGGCCCTACGAGCAGTACTTC. This codes for CATREAGPYEQYF.

The chain has TRBV25-1 and TRBJ1-2, with TRBD1 as a possible D gene (5 bases). Trimming stripped 6 bases from V and 4 bases from J, with 12 bases between. CDR1 MGHDK and CDR2 SYGVNS come from the germline V gene. CDR3 length: 13 residues. CDR3 region: CASSQSRAYGYTF. DNA of the CDR3: TGTGCCAGCAGCCAATCCAGGGCCTATGGCTACACCTTC.

In this sample, this clone turned up once. This rearrangement joins TRBV20-1 to TRBJ2-3; a possible D gene is TRBD1 (5 bases). V was cut by 5 bases and J by 5 bases, with 8 bases left in between. The CDR3 has 11 residues. The germline V gene encodes CDR1 DFQATT and CDR2 SNEGSKA (reference sequence). CDR3 nucleotide sequence: TGCAGTGCTCGCCAGGGAGATACGCAGTATTTT. It yields the protein CSARQGDTQYF.

J is TRBJ2-7 and V is TRBV23-1; possible D gene TRBD1, 6 bases. TRBV23-1 falls under the ORF class, with uncertain function. V gave up 0 bases and J gave up 6 bases, with 21 bases separating them. The CDR3 has 17 amino acids. The CDR3 DNA reads as TGCGCCAGCAGTCAATCGACTACAGGGACCCGATGTGGCGAGCAGTACTTC. Residues: CASSQSTTGTRCGEQYF.

This clone was counted once. The chain has TRBV6-6 and TRBJ2-7; D might be TRBD2 (5 bases). Germline values: CDR1 MNHNY, CDR2 SVGAGI (reference sequence). The V gene lost 2 bases and the J gene lost 7 bases, with 12 bases spanning the gap. The CDR3 spans 13 residues. CDR3 nucleotide sequence: TGTGCCAGCAGTTACATCGAATCGGGGGAGCAGTACTTC. Its translation: CASSYIESGEQYF.

The chain has TRBV7-6 and TRBJ2-1, with D perhaps matching TRBD2 (6 bases). The CDR3 has 15 residues. Germline CDR1 and CDR2: SGHVS and FNYEAQ. V was trimmed by 7 bases and J by 7 bases, leaving 20 bases between them. The CDR3 DNA reads as TGTGCCAGCACCCCCTGGGGGGAGTGGAATAATGAGCAGTTCTTC. Translating gives CASTPWGEWNNEQFF.

The J gene is TRBJ1-3, the V gene TRBV29-1; the D is unclear. Germline CDR1 is SQVTM and CDR2 is ANQGSEA. V shed 6 bases and J shed 3 bases, with 9 bases lying between them. This CDR3 comprises 12 residues. In DNA, the CDR3 is TGCAGCGTGCAGAGAGGTGGAAACACCATATATTTT. Its protein product is CSVQRGGNTIYF.

The V gene is TRBV5-4, the J gene TRBJ2-5, with TRBD2 matching over 8 bases. The CDR3 totals 14 residues. Germline-derived CDR1 and CDR2 are SGHNT and YYREEE (reference sequence). V shed 4 bases and J 4 bases; nucleotides not matched to a gene: 6. Here the CDR3 DNA reads TGTGCCAGCAGCCGCCCGGGGGGGCGAGAGACCCAGTACTTC. Residues: CASSRPGGRETQYF.

The chain links TRBV28 to TRBJ1-5, with D perhaps matching TRBD1 (6 bases). Germline V gene lookup returns CDR1 MDHEN and CDR2 SYDVKM. The CDR3 is 17 amino acids. V lost 6 bases, J lost 0 bases, and 18 bases lay in between. CDR3 amino acids: CASRSETGWRSNQPQHF. DNA for the CDR3: TGTGCCAGCAGATCTGAAACAGGGTGGCGTAGCAATCAGCCCCAGCATTTT.

V usage is TRBV16 and J usage is TRBJ1-5; 7 bases fit TRBD1. Unmatched junction bases numbered 3, after V lost 0 bases and J lost 7 bases. CDR3 size: 14 residues. Germline V gives CDR1 KGHSY, CDR2 FQNENV. The CDR3 DNA reads TGTGCCAGCAGCCAATCGTCAGGGGGACAGCCCCAGCATTTT. Translating gives CASSQSSGGQPQHF.

The chain couples TRBV19 to TRBJ1-1, with 7 bases that match TRBD1. This CDR3 is built from 13 residues. CDR1 LNHDA and CDR2 SQIVND come from the germline V gene (reference sequence). V shed 9 bases and J 2 bases; nucleotides not matched to a gene: 6. DNA for the CDR3: TGTGCCAGCCAGTGGACAGGCAACACTGAAGCTTTCTTT. Protein product: CASQWTGNTEAFF.

V and J are TRBV6-5 and TRBJ1-2, with no clear D. CDR1 is MNHEY, CDR2 SVGAGI, per germline. V shed 4 bases and J shed 3 bases, with 15 bases lying between them. CDR3 size: 15 residues. This CDR3 reads CASSWPPVRDYGYTF. The CDR3, as DNA: TGTGCCAGCAGTTGGCCTCCGGTACGGGACTATGGCTACACCTTC.

This sequence joins TRBV5-1 and TRBJ2-3, with 12 positions matching TRBD1. Germline trimming cut 3 bases from V and 2 bases from J; bases unmatched to any gene: 10. Germline lookup yields CDR1 SGHRS and CDR2 YFSETQ. This CDR3 region has 18 residues. The CDR3 DNA sequence: TGCGCCAGCAGCTCGGGACAGGGGGCCAACTTCCTCACAGATACGCAGTATTTT. Encoded protein: CASSSGQGANFLTDTQYF.

The J gene is TRBJ2-3, the V gene TRBV2; 7 bases align to TRBD1. The V and J ends lost 7 bases and 4 bases, in that order; junction bases with no gene match: 11. In germline, CDR1 is SNHLY, CDR2 FYNNEI. The CDR3 runs 15 residues. The CDR3 DNA reads as TGTGCCAGCAACACGGACAGGTCCGGGGCAGATACGCAGTATTTT. Its protein is CASNTDRSGADTQYF.

The chain uses TRBV19 and TRBJ2-7; 8 bases line up with TRBD1. The V gene end was trimmed by 3 bases and the J gene end by 3 bases; junction bases not matched to a gene: 7. Germline-derived CDR1 and CDR2 are LNHDA and SQIVND (reference sequence). The CDR3 sequence is 15 residues long. In nucleotides, the CDR3 is TGTGCCAGTAGTATGGGCGACAGGGGAATCTACGAGCAGTACTTC. Residues: CASSMGDRGIYEQYF.

The genes are TRBV27 and TRBJ2-7; 12 nucleotides match TRBD2. CDR3 length: 13 residues. Germline-derived CDR1 and CDR2 are MNHEY and SMNVEV (reference sequence). V lost 7 bases and J lost 3; bases outside the gene matches: 1. The CDR3 DNA sequence: TGTGCCAGCATGACTAGCGGGGGCTACGAGCAGTACTTC. This codes for CASMTSGGYEQYF.

The genes are TRBV4-1 and TRBJ1-5; D possibly corresponds to TRBD1 (6 bases). V lost 2 bases and J lost 5, with 7 bases in between. The CDR3 spans 13 residues. Germline V gene lookup returns CDR1 MGHRA and CDR2 YSYEKL. CDR3 loop: CASSQWTDQPQHF. DNA of the CDR3: TGCGCCAGCAGCCAATGGACAGATCAGCCCCAGCATTTT.